This record concerns one T cell receptor (beta chain) sequence. Its antigen is as yet unknown. The data were obtained in a study of shared clonotypes between healthy human individuals. Study outcomes and limitations: Blood was the only sampled material, and tissue repertoires likely differ.

The CDR3 has 15 amino acids. From germline, CDR1 is SGHNT and CDR2 YYREEE (reference sequence). Unmatched junction bases numbered 6, after V lost 4 bases and J lost 3 bases. In the source study's methods: Junction-only sequences without quality scores came from ImmunoSEQ, so filtering differed. The assay was immunoSEQ multiplex PCR, and TCRdb's table has in-frame clones only and misses some. V and J calls and clone size are as listed in that table; D and trimming were resolved from the DNA. The table lists about 2.3 million clones, about nine tenths of them singletons. The sequenced sample consisted of naive CD4+ T cells from PBMCs. Subset here: CD45RA+ positively selected. This chain joins TRBV5-4 and TRBJ2-3, with 9 bases fitting TRBD2. The clonotype originates from a man between 18 and 35 years old in good health. Some clones in this sample may be carry-over from other donors' samples. CDR3 coding DNA: TGTGCCAGCAGCAGGATAGCGGGAGTGACAGATACGCAGTATTTT. Its protein is CASSRIAGVTDTQYF.